Each of the 23 T cell receptor beta chains below was sequenced from the same sample in a study of T cell changes during pregnancy in multiple sclerosis. Measured with immunoSEQ multiplex PCR; TCRdb has only the in-frame clones, and not every one. Seen here are 45,000 to 60,000 clones, 70% to 90% observed once, and the top ten hold roughly 2%. The sample was peripheral blood, taken in the first trimester of pregnancy. These receptors were collected from a female donor with multiple sclerosis, enrolled in a pregnancy study.

The rearrangement uses TRBV30 and TRBJ1-2; unclear D gene. Germline-derived CDR1 and CDR2 are GTSNPN and SVGIG (reference sequence). The CDR3 loop spans 16 amino acids. The DNA of the CDR3 is TGTGCGTTGGAGTCGGTGTATGGAGGGTCCTTCTATGGCTACACCTTC. Translation gives CALESVYGGSFYGYTF.

This sequence joins TRBV5-1 and TRBJ2-7; 7 bases agree with TRBD2. J gave up 6 bases and V 2 bases, and 2 bases lay outside the gene matches. This CDR3 is built from 12 residues. Per the germline V gene, CDR1 is SGHRS and CDR2 is YFSETQ. This CDR3 is CASSFGGSEQYF. CDR3 DNA sequence: TGCGCCAGCAGCTTCGGGGGGAGCGAGCAGTACTTC.

The chain joins TRBV9 to TRBJ1-6; no clear D gene. The CDR3 extends over 16 amino acids. Germline values: CDR1 SGDLS, CDR2 YYNGEE. Between the trimmed V and J ends, which lost 0 bases and 0 bases, there was a span of 7 bases. The CDR3 region is CASSVGSSSYNSPLHF. CDR3 nucleotide sequence: TGTGCCAGCAGCGTAGGTTCGAGCTCCTATAATTCACCCCTCCACTTT.

This clone was seen a single time. The chain joins TRBV18 to TRBJ2-7; D gene unclear. The CDR3 is 12 residues long. V dropped 5 bases and J dropped 6 bases, with 11 bases sitting between them. Germline-derived CDR1 and CDR2 are KGHSH and LQKENI. The CDR3, as DNA: TGTGCCAGCTCATCCCTCACTGGCGAGCAGTACTTC. Protein sequence: CASSSLTGEQYF.

This clone was recorded once. The chain uses TRBV10-3 and TRBJ1-1, with 7 bases that match TRBD1. CDR3 length: 15 residues. The ends lost 5 bases at V and 1 base at J; junction bases unmatched: 7. Germline loops: CDR1 ENHRY, CDR2 SYGVKD. CDR3 protein: CAISPGQIANTEAFF. The CDR3 DNA follows: TGTGCCATCAGTCCGGGACAGATAGCGAACACTGAAGCTTTCTTT.

The rearrangement joins TRBV6-1 to TRBJ1-3; D possibly corresponds to TRBD1 (5 bases). V gave up 4 bases and J gave up 0 bases, with 10 bases separating them. CDR1 is MNHNS, CDR2 SASEGT, per germline. The CDR3 extends over 15 amino acids. The CDR3, as DNA: TGTGCCAGCAGTGCGGGGGAAAGCTCTGGAAACACCATATATTTT. It is translated as CASSAGESSGNTIYF.

The chain links TRBV5-6 to TRBJ1-2, with 10 nucleotides matching TRBD1. Germline V gene sequence: CDR1 SGHDT, CDR2 YYEEEE. The J segment lost 2 bases and the V segment lost 1 base, leaving 8 bases of the junction unmatched. This CDR3 is built from 17 residues. Here the CDR3 reads CASSLRLDRGTNYGYTF. CDR3 coding DNA: TGTGCCAGCAGCTTGCGGTTGGACAGGGGGACCAACTATGGCTACACCTTC.

The DNA for the CDR3 is TGTGCCAGCAGCGTCTTAGCGGGGGGGAACACAGATACGCAGTATTTT. Its protein product is CASSVLAGGNTDTQYF. V usage is TRBV9 and J usage is TRBJ2-3; 11 nucleotides match TRBD2. CDR1 is SGDLS and CDR2 is YYNGEE in the germline V gene. J was trimmed by 2 bases and V by 2 bases; bases with no gene match: 4. This CDR3 is 16 amino acids long.

The chain joins TRBV5-1 to TRBJ1-1; TRBD1 might be the D (5 bases). The CDR3 is 14 residues long. In germline, CDR1 is SGHRS, CDR2 YFSETQ. V was shortened by 0 bases and J by 1 base, with 7 bases between the two germline ends. This chain's CDR3 is CASSLERGNTEAFF. DNA of the CDR3: TGCGCCAGCAGCTTGGAAAGGGGGAACACTGAAGCTTTCTTT.

The J gene is TRBJ1-6, the V gene TRBV19, with unresolved D. V gave up 6 bases and J gave up 5 bases, with 14 bases separating them. Germline CDR1 is LNHDA and CDR2 is SQIVND (reference sequence). This CDR3 has 15 amino acids. CDR3 region: CASSSSHGDNSPLHF. The CDR3 nucleotides are TGTGCCAGTAGCTCATCCCACGGAGATAATTCACCCCTCCACTTT.

The J gene is TRBJ1-6, the V gene TRBV7-2, with D hard to call. Germline CDR1 and CDR2: SGHTA and FQGNSA. Trimming took off 5 bases at V and 0 bases at J, with 11 bases between the two ends. The CDR3 covers 16 residues. Here the CDR3 DNA reads TGTGCCAGCAGCCGCTTAGGAGGCTCCTATAATTCACCCCTCCACTTT. It specifies CASSRLGGSYNSPLHF.

V and J are TRBV9 and TRBJ2-2; D gene uncertain. Germline CDR1 SGDLS, CDR2 YYNGEE. Trimming took off 0 bases at V and 7 bases at J, with 7 bases between the two ends. CDR3 length equals 13 residues. CDR3 in amino acids: CASSVGSGGELFF. The CDR3 DNA reads TGTGCCAGCAGCGTAGGATCCGGCGGGGAGCTGTTTTTT.

This chain uses TRBV6-1 with TRBJ2-1; TRBD1 is a possible D gene (6 bases). The CDR3 has 14 residues. The V gene's germline CDR1 is MNHNS and CDR2 SASEGT. Trimming stripped 0 bases from V and 14 bases from J, with 17 bases between. The CDR3 loop reads CASSEALRQVPEFF. The CDR3 DNA reads as TGTGCCAGCAGTGAAGCGCTTCGACAGGTCCCGGAGTTCTTC.

V is TRBV4-3 and J is TRBJ1-1; D uncertain. The length of the CDR3 is 13 residues. V was pared by 0 bases and J by 1 base, with 3 bases between. Germline V lookup: CDR1 LGHNA, CDR2 YSLEER. The chain's CDR3 is CASSQEANTEAFF. Written as DNA, the CDR3 is TGCGCCAGCAGCCAAGAGGCGAACACTGAAGCTTTCTTT.

The gene calls are TRBV7-2 and TRBJ1-2; tentatively, D is TRBD1 (5 bases). Trimming took 7 bases from V and 2 from J, leaving 17 bases between them. Per germline, CDR1 SGHTA and CDR2 FQGNSA. CDR3 length: 15 residues. CDR3 DNA sequence: TGTGCCAGCACCCCAAATTGGGGCCTAAACTATGGCTACACCTTC. This encodes CASTPNWGLNYGYTF.

This clone showed up just once. The V and J genes are TRBV7-9 and TRBJ1-1; 10 positions match TRBD1. J gave up 5 bases and V 4 bases, and 10 bases lay outside the gene matches. Looked up from germline, CDR1 is SEHNR and CDR2 is FQNEAQ (reference sequence). The CDR3 runs to 16 residues. This chain's CDR3 is CASSSDPGQGWTEAFF. The CDR3 DNA is TGTGCCAGCAGCTCGGACCCGGGACAGGGGTGGACTGAAGCTTTCTTT.

This clone was found once. J is TRBJ2-3 and V is TRBV21-1; the D call TRBD1 from the table was never checked on the DNA. TRBV21-1 is noted as a pseudogene. The CDR3 is made up of 16 amino acids. The CDR3 sequence: CASSIPRDRVTDTQYF. DNA of the CDR3: TGTGCCAGCAGCATCCCGCGGGACAGGGTTACAGATACGCAGTATTTT.

The chain links TRBV18 to TRBJ1-1; TRBD1 might be the D (6 bases). Germline V gene sequence: CDR1 KGHSH, CDR2 LQKENI. V lost 8 bases and J lost 6, with 13 bases in between. The CDR3 length is 12 residues. The CDR3 DNA reads TGTGCCAGCGGACAGAACGTACCTGAAGCTTTCTTT. Encoded protein: CASGQNVPEAFF.

The CDR3 loop reads CASSPLGGGPYNEQFF. For the CDR3, the DNA is TGTGCCAGCAGCCCCTTAGGGGGGGGGCCCTACAATGAGCAGTTCTTC. This rearrangement joins TRBV7-2 to TRBJ2-1, with a possible D match to TRBD2 (7 bases). Trimming removed 5 bases at V and 2 bases at J, with 16 bases between. The CDR3 consists of 16 residues. Germline V gives CDR1 SGHTA, CDR2 FQGNSA.

This chain joins TRBV5-1 and TRBJ1-6; TRBD1 agrees at 7 bases. The germline CDR1 and CDR2 sequences are SGHRS and YFSETQ. The junction had 7 bases not matched to a gene; V was cut back by 2 bases and J by 8 bases. This CDR3 region has 15 residues. DNA of the CDR3: TGCGCCAGCAGCTTTGTAACAGGGGAGGATTCACCCCTCCACTTT. This sequence encodes CASSFVTGEDSPLHF.

The chain has TRBV4-2 and TRBJ2-1, with D tentatively TRBD1 (5 bases). The germline gives CDR1 LGHNA, CDR2 YNFKEQ. The ends were cut back, 4 bases at V and 9 bases at J, with 19 bases in the middle. This CDR3 contains 15 residues. CDR3 nucleotide sequence: TGTGCCAGCAGCCGACAGCACAAGAACCTCGGTGAGCAGTTCTTC. Translated, it gives CASSRQHKNLGEQFF.

This clone was seen a single time. This chain links TRBV7-3 with TRBJ2-2; the D gene is possibly TRBD1 (5 bases). With 5 bases removed from V and 7 bases from J, the gap between germline ends came to 17 bases. The CDR3 totals 15 residues. Germline values: CDR1 SGHTA, CDR2 FQGTGA. The CDR3 sequence: CASSPSGPQGGELFF. The CDR3 DNA reads as TGTGCCAGCAGCCCTTCCGGGCCCCAGGGCGGGGAGCTGTTTTTT.

The genes are TRBV15 and TRBJ2-2; 9 bases are shared with TRBD1. The trim removed 1 base at V and 1 base at J, leaving 4 bases unmatched. The CDR3 totals 17 residues. Germline V gene lookup returns CDR1 LNHNV and CDR2 YYDKDF (reference sequence). CDR3 loop: CATSRAGTGLNTGELFF. The DNA of the CDR3 is TGTGCCACCAGCAGAGCCGGGACAGGGCTGAACACCGGGGAGCTGTTTTTT.